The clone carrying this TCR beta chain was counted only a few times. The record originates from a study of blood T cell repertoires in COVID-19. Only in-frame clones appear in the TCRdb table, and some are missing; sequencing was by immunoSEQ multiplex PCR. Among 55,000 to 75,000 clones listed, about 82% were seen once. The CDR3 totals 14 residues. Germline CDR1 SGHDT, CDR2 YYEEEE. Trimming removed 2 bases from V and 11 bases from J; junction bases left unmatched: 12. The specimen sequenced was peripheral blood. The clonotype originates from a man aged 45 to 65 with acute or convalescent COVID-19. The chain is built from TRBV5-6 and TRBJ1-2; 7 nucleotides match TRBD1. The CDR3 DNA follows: TGTGCCAGCAGCTTACCCCAAGGGGGCTTGAGTTACACCTTC. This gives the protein CASSLPQGGLSYTF.